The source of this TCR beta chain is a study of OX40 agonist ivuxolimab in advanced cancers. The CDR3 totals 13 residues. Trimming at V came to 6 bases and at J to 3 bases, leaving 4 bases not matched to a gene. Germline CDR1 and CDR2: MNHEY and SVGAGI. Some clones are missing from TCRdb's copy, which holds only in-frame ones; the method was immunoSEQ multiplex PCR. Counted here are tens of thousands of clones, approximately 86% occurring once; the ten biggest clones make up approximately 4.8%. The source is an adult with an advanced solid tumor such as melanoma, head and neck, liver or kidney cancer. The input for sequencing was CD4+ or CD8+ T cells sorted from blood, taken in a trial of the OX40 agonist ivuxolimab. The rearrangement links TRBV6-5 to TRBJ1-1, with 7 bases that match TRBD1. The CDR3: CASRQGLYTEAFF. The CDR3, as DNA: TGTGCCAGCAGACAGGGGTTGTACACTGAAGCTTTCTTT.